This paragraph reports one T cell receptor beta chain. Its antigen is unknown. This sample was included in a study of T cell responses to AZD1222 COVID-19 vaccine. The study's findings and limits: Donors skewed white British and female; clonal diversity was possibly underestimated.

Method: immunoSEQ multiplex PCR; TCRdb's copy keeps in-frame clones and lacks some. Here the sample spans 150,000 to 200,000 clones, roughly nine tenths being singletons. Germline loops: CDR1 WNHNN, CDR2 SYGVQD (reference sequence). Trimming removed 0 bases from V and 5 bases from J, with 10 bases in between. The CDR3 extends over 14 amino acids. The chain links TRBV10-1 to TRBJ1-1, with D maybe TRBD1 (6 bases). This specimen consisted of peripheral blood, obtained 28 days after the second AZD1222 dose. The TCR comes from an adult who received the AZD1222 COVID-19 vaccine. In DNA, the CDR3 is TGCGCCAGCAGTGAGTCCAGGAGGGGGACTGAAGCTTTCTTT. Translation gives CASSESRRGTEAFF.